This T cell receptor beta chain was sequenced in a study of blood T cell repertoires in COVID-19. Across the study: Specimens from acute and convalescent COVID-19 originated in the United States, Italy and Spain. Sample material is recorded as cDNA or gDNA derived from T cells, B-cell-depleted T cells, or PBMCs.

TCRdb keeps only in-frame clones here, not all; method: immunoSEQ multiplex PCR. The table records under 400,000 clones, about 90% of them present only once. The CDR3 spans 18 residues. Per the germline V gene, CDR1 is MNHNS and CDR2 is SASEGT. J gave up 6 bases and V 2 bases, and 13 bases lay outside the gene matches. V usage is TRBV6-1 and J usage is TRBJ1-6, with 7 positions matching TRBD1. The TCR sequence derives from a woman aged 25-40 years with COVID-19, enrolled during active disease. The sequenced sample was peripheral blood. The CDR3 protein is CASSEPFGKGAGNSPLHF. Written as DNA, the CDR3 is TGTGCCAGCAGTGAACCATTCGGGAAGGGGGCTGGTAATTCACCCCTCCACTTT.